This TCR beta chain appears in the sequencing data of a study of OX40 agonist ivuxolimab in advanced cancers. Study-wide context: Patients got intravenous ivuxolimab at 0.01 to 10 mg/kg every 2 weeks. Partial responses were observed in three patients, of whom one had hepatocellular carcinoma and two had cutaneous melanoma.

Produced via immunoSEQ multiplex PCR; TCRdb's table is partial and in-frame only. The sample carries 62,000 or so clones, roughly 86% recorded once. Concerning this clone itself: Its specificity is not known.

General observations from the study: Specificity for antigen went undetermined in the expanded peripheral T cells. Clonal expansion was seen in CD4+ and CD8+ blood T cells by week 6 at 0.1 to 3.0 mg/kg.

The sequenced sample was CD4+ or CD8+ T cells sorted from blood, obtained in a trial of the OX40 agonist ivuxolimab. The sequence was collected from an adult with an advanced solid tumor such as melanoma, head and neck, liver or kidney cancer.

The DNA of the CDR3 is TGTGCCAGCAGTATCCTAGCGGGGAAGAACAATGAGCAGTTCTTC. It codes for CASSILAGKNNEQFF. This sequence joins TRBV28 and TRBJ2-1; TRBD2 matches 9 bases. With 5 bases clipped from V and 5 bases from J, the junction kept 7 bases outside the gene matches. CDR1 and CDR2 from the germline V gene are MDHEN and SYDVKM. The CDR3 length is 15 residues. Using reference TRBV28 and TRBJ2-1 for the parts outside the CDR3, the full variable domain is DVKVTQSSRYLVKRTGEKVFLECVQDMDHENMFWYRQDPGLGLRLIYFSYDVKMKEKGDIPEGYSVSREKKERFSLILESASTNQTSMYLCASSILAGKNNEQFFGPGTRLTVL.